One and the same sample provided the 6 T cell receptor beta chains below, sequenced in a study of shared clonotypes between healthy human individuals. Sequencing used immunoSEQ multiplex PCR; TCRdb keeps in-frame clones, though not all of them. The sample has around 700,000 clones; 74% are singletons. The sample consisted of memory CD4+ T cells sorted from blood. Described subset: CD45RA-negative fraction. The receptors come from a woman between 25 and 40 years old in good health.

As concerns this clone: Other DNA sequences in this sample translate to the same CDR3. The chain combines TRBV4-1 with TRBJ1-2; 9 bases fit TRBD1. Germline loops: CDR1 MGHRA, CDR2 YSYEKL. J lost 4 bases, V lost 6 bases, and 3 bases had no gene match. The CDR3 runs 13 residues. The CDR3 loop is CASRPTGGYGYTF. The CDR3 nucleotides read TGCGCCAGCAGACCGACAGGGGGCTATGGCTACACCTTC.

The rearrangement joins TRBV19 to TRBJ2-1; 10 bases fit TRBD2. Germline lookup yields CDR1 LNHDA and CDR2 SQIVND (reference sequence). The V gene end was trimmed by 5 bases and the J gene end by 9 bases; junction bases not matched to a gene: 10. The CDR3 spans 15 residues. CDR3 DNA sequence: TGTGCCAGTAGTCCGCAGCGGGAGGGCCGGGGTGAGCAGTTCTTC. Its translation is CASSPQREGRGEQFF.

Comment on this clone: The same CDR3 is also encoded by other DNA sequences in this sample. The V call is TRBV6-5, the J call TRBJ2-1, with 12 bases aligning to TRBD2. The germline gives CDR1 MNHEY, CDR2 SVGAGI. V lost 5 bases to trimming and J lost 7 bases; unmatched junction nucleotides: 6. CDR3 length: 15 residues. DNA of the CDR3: TGTGCCAGCAGTCGACTAGCGGGAGTATCAAATGAGCAGTTCTTC. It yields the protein CASSRLAGVSNEQFF.

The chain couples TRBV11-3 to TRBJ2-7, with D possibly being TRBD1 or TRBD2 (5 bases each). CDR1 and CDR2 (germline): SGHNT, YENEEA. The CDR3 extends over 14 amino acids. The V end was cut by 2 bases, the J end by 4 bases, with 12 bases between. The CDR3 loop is CASSLPGAGYEQYF. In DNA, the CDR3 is TGTGCCAGCAGCTTACCCGGGGCAGGGTACGAGCAGTACTTC.

This chain's CDR3 is CASSGAGLQSYNEQFF. The CDR3 nucleotides read TGTGCCAGCAGCGGGGCGGGACTCCAATCCTACAATGAGCAGTTCTTC. The V and J genes are TRBV9 and TRBJ2-1, with D possibly TRBD2 on 6 matching bases. Germline loops: CDR1 SGDLS, CDR2 YYNGEE. The CDR3 has 16 residues. Trimming cost V 3 bases and J 1 base, with 14 bases left between them.

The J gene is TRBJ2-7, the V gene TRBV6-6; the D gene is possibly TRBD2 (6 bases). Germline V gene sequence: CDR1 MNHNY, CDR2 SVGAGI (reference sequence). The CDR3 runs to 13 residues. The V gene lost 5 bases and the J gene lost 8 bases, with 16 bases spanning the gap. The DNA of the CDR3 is TGTGCCAGCAGTCCTGTGGGACTTGTAAAGCAGTACTTC. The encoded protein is CASSPVGLVKQYF.